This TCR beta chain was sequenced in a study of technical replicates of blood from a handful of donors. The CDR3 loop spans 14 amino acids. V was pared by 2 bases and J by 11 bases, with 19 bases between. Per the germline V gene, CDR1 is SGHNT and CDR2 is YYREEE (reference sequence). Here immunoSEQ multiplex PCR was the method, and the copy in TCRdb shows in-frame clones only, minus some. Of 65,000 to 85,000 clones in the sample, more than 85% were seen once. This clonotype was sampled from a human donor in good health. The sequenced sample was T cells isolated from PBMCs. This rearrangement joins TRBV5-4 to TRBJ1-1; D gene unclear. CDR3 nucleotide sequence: TGTGCCAGCAGCTTATGGACCGAGACTAGCGTGGCTTTCTTT. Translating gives CASSLWTETSVAFF.